Presented here are 13 T cell receptor beta chains from one specimen sequenced in a study of blood T cell repertoires in COVID-19. The method was immunoSEQ multiplex PCR; TCRdb's version includes in-frame clones alone and lacks a portion of them. Of 180,000 or so clones listed, nearly 80% are singletons. Sequencing input: PBMCs or T cells enriched from blood (not recorded which). These receptor sequences come from a man in his sixties who had been exposed to COVID-19.

CDR3 loop: CASSDRPKGSGMINEQFF. CDR3 DNA sequence: TGCGCCAGCAGTGACCGACCCAAAGGGAGCGGAATGATCAATGAGCAGTTCTTC. The rearrangement links TRBV10-2 to TRBJ2-1, with D perhaps TRBD2 (5 bases). Germline-derived CDR1 and CDR2 are WSHSY and SAAADI. V lost 3 bases to trimming and J lost 6 bases, with 24 bases between them. The CDR3 is 18 residues long.

This clone appeared once. This chain links TRBV6-5 with TRBJ2-1, with D perhaps matching TRBD2 (6 bases). CDR3 length: 13 residues. Trimming pared 7 bases from V and 4 bases from J, leaving 11 bases between. Per the germline V gene, CDR1 is MNHEY and CDR2 is SVGAGI. The CDR3 is CASTPSAYNEQFF. Written as DNA, the CDR3 is TGTGCCAGCACTCCTAGCGCTTACAATGAGCAGTTCTTC.

CDR3 in DNA: TGTGCCAGCAGTTTATGGCAGGGATCGTACCAAGAGACCCAGTACTTC. Translating it yields CASSLWQGSYQETQYF. The chain has TRBV28 and TRBJ2-5, with D tentatively TRBD1 (5 bases). This CDR3 region has 16 residues. Trimming took 0 bases from V and 0 from J, leaving 11 bases between them. Germline values: CDR1 MDHEN, CDR2 SYDVKM.

The J gene is TRBJ1-4, the V gene TRBV9; D is possibly TRBD1 (5 bases). CDR1 and CDR2 from the germline V gene are SGDLS and YYNGEE. The CDR3 spans 13 residues. The V end was cut by 5 bases, the J end by 2 bases, with 7 bases between. CDR3: CASSRGTNEKLFF. CDR3 DNA: TGTGCCAGCAGTAGGGGTACTAATGAAAAACTGTTTTTT.

The rearrangement uses TRBV4-3 and TRBJ2-5, with D perhaps TRBD1 or TRBD2 (6 bases each). The V end lost 4 bases, the J end lost 3 bases, and 15 bases lay between the germline ends. Germline V CDR1 and CDR2: LGHNA, YSLEER. The CDR3 has 15 amino acids. In nucleotides, the CDR3 is TGCGCCAGCAGCCTAGAGGGGGGTTCTGAAGAGACCCAGTACTTC. The encoded protein is CASSLEGGSEETQYF.

The rearrangement joins TRBV5-4 to TRBJ2-2; tentative D call: TRBD1 (5 bases). The V and J ends lost 10 bases and 6 bases respectively, with 19 bases between them. Germline CDR1 and CDR2: SGHNT and YYREEE (reference sequence). The CDR3 loop spans 14 amino acids. The CDR3 protein is CACGVVRAAGELFF. The CDR3, as DNA: TGTGCCTGCGGCGTTGTCAGGGCGGCCGGGGAGCTGTTTTTT.

V and J are TRBV6-5 and TRBJ2-6, with 11 bases that match TRBD2. Germline V lookup: CDR1 MNHEY, CDR2 SVGAGI. The CDR3 runs to 15 residues. This chain's CDR3 is CAVLAGVTGANVLTF. CDR3 bases: TGTGCTGTACTAGCGGGAGTGACTGGGGCCAACGTCCTGACTTTC.

The chain has TRBV6-2 or TRBV6-3 and TRBJ2-3; D possibly corresponds to TRBD2 (5 bases). Germline V gives CDR1 MNHEY, CDR2 SVGEGT. There are 16 residues in the CDR3. V was clipped by 2 bases and J by 0 bases, with 12 bases between them. This chain's CDR3 is CASSYPNRGSTDTQYF. CDR3 in DNA: TGTGCCAGCAGTTACCCCAACCGGGGTAGCACAGATACGCAGTATTTT.

J is TRBJ1-2 and V is TRBV6-5, with TRBD1 matching over 9 bases. CDR1 is MNHEY and CDR2 is SVGAGI in the germline V gene. V gave up 5 bases and J gave up 8 bases; unmatched junction bases: 6. The CDR3 has 13 residues. CDR3 amino acids: CASSQDRGRGYTF. As DNA, the CDR3 is TGTGCCAGCAGTCAGGACAGGGGAAGAGGCTACACCTTC.

The chain recombines TRBV9 with TRBJ2-2, with D perhaps TRBD1 (6 bases). Trimming stripped 2 bases from V and 1 base from J, with 6 bases between. The germline CDR1 and CDR2 sequences are SGDLS and YYNGEE. The CDR3 is 14 residues long. CDR3 nucleotide sequence: TGTGCCAGCAGCGTGACAGGGAACACCGGGGAGCTGTTTTTT. It yields the protein CASSVTGNTGELFF.

The chain carries TRBV7-9 and TRBJ1-5, with a possible D match to TRBD1 (5 bases). The V gene lost 1 base and the J gene lost 7 bases, with 17 bases spanning the gap. CDR3 length: 16 residues. Germline V gene sequence: CDR1 SEHNR, CDR2 FQNEAQ (reference sequence). DNA of the CDR3: TGTGCCAGCAGCTTAGGGGTGGGCAGGGTAAAACAGCCCCAGCATTTT. Its protein is CASSLGVGRVKQPQHF.

This chain connects TRBV6-5 to TRBJ2-5; maybe TRBD1 (6 bases). Germline V gives CDR1 MNHEY, CDR2 SVGAGI. The CDR3 totals 12 residues. Trimming took off 6 bases at V and 14 bases at J, with 19 bases between the two ends. Here the CDR3 DNA reads TGTGCCAGCAGGGTACAGGGCCCCGTGCCTTACTTC. Its protein is CASRVQGPVPYF.

The J gene is TRBJ1-3, the V gene TRBV19, with a weak D call TRBD1 (6 bases). Trimming cost V 6 bases and J 2 bases, with 11 bases left between them. This CDR3 has 14 residues. From germline, CDR1 is LNHDA and CDR2 SQIVND (reference sequence). CDR3 in amino acids: CASRRTAAGNTIYF. As DNA, the CDR3 is TGTGCCAGTAGGCGGACAGCGGCTGGAAACACCATATATTTT. The variable domain in full, completed from reference TRBV19 and TRBJ1-3, reads DGGITQSPKYLFRKEGQNVTLSCEQNLNHDAMYWYRQDPGQGLRLIYYSQIVNDFQKGDIAEGYSVSREKKESFPLTVTSAQKNPTAFYLCASRRTAAGNTIYFGEGSWLTVV.